These 24 T cell receptor beta chains came from one sample sequenced in a study of cytomegalovirus exposure and HLA in healthy donors. PCR was performed using 60 Vbeta and 13 Jbeta primers. Assay used: immunoSEQ multiplex PCR; TCRdb lists only in-frame clones, some missing. The sample has about 140,000 clones, around four fifths seen once; the top ten hold less than 5%. Sequencing used PBMCs. The source is a man under 40 in good health.

The chain links TRBV14 to TRBJ1-3; 7 bases match TRBD1. Germline lookup yields CDR1 SGHDN and CDR2 FVKESK. The CDR3 is 16 amino acids. V gave up 4 bases and J gave up 5 bases; unmatched junction bases: 11. The CDR3 nucleotides read TGTGCCAGCAGCCGGTCGGGGAGGACAGGCCGAAACACCATATATTTT. Its protein is CASSRSGRTGRNTIYF.

The gene calls are TRBV19 and TRBJ2-1; 10 bases are shared with TRBD2. The CDR3 is 13 residues long. Per germline, CDR1 LNHDA and CDR2 SQIVND (reference sequence). V lost 5 bases to trimming and J lost 10 bases; unmatched junction nucleotides: 5. CDR3 loop: CASSLTSGSEQFF. Written as DNA, the CDR3 is TGTGCCAGTAGTCTGACTAGCGGGTCCGAGCAGTTCTTC.

The chain joins TRBV28 to TRBJ2-7, with D perhaps matching TRBD2 (6 bases). Deletions cut 2 bases from V and 1 base from J, with 9 bases between. CDR1 MDHEN and CDR2 SYDVKM come from the germline V gene. CDR3 length equals 14 residues. CDR3 protein: CASSLGRGSYEQYF. The CDR3 region has the DNA TGTGCCAGCAGTTTAGGGCGGGGATCCTACGAGCAGTACTTC.

The chain joins TRBV27 to TRBJ1-2; TRBD1 matches 9 bases. This CDR3 comprises 14 residues. The germline V gene encodes CDR1 MNHEY and CDR2 SMNVEV (reference sequence). The ends lost 2 bases at V and 8 bases at J; junction bases unmatched: 6. CDR3 nucleotide sequence: TGTGCCAGCAGTTTAGGACAGGGGACGAAGGGCTACACCTTC. This encodes CASSLGQGTKGYTF.

The chain uses TRBV12-5 and TRBJ2-7; the match to TRBD1 covers 9 bases. The trim removed 1 base at V and 1 base at J, leaving 5 bases unmatched. The CDR3 has 16 amino acids. Germline CDR1 is LGHNT and CDR2 is FRNRAP. CDR3 loop: CASGLDGQGWSYEQYF. CDR3 DNA sequence: TGTGCTAGTGGTTTGGACGGACAGGGGTGGTCCTACGAGCAGTACTTC.

As for this clone: In the same sample, other DNA sequences code for this CDR3. J is TRBJ1-3 and V is TRBV19; TRBD1 aligns across 7 bases. J was trimmed by 0 bases and V by 4 bases; bases with no gene match: 9. CDR3 length equals 17 residues. CDR1 and CDR2 (germline): LNHDA, SQIVND (reference sequence). The CDR3 reads CASSSPGTADSGNTIYF. The CDR3 DNA reads TGTGCCAGTAGTAGCCCCGGGACAGCAGACTCTGGAAACACCATATATTTT.

The chain employs TRBV4-1 and TRBJ2-7; D may be TRBD1 (5 bases). Trimming took 0 bases from V and 5 from J, leaving 17 bases between them. CDR1 is MGHRA, CDR2 YSYEKL, per germline. The CDR3 totals 16 residues. The CDR3 region is CASSQDPSRVINEQYF. Written as DNA, the CDR3 is TGCGCCAGCAGCCAAGACCCCAGCAGGGTCATCAACGAGCAGTACTTC.

The rearrangement uses TRBV19 and TRBJ1-3, with unresolved D. The germline CDR1 and CDR2 sequences are LNHDA and SQIVND (reference sequence). Trimming took off 5 bases at V and 4 bases at J, with 18 bases between the two ends. This CDR3 comprises 16 residues. The CDR3 loop is CASSSEGSRRGNTIYF. Written as DNA, the CDR3 is TGTGCCAGTAGTTCTGAGGGTTCGAGGCGGGGAAACACCATATATTTT.

A few counts support this clone. The chain links TRBV15 to TRBJ1-5, with a tentative D call TRBD1 (5 bases). With 5 bases removed from V and 15 bases from J, the gap between germline ends came to 23 bases. Germline loops: CDR1 LNHNV, CDR2 YYDKDF (reference sequence). CDR3 length: 14 amino acids. CDR3 amino acids: CATSVDTIAISLHF. In DNA, the CDR3 is TGTGCCACCAGCGTGGACACTATAGCAATCAGCCTGCATTTT.

V gene TRBV29-1 combines with J gene TRBJ1-2; D uncertain. Germline assignment: CDR1 SQVTM and CDR2 ANQGSEA. This CDR3 has 12 residues. V was trimmed by 7 bases and J by 2 bases, leaving 11 bases between them. The CDR3 bases are TGCAGCGCCGGGGAACGAAACTATGGCTACACCTTC. Encoded protein: CSAGERNYGYTF.

The chain recombines TRBV4-1 with TRBJ2-1, with D possibly matching TRBD2 (7 bases). Germline loops: CDR1 MGHRA, CDR2 YSYEKL. The V end lost 3 bases, the J end lost 14 bases, and 29 bases lay between the germline ends. The CDR3 totals 17 residues. CDR3 in DNA: TGCGCCAGCAGCCATTCTACTGGGGGGGCAGATATGGGAAGGGAGTTCTTC. This gives the protein CASSHSTGGADMGREFF.

The J gene is TRBJ2-5, the V gene TRBV6-5; D gene ambiguous. The CDR3 sequence is 13 residues long. In germline, CDR1 is MNHEY, CDR2 SVGAGI. The V end was cut by 2 bases, the J end by 11 bases, with 15 bases between. The CDR3 reads CASSYANNYRQYF. The CDR3 DNA reads TGTGCCAGCAGTTACGCCAATAACTATAGACAGTACTTC.

The V gene is TRBV5-4, the J gene TRBJ2-7; 7 bases fit TRBD2. The V gene's germline CDR1 is SGHNT and CDR2 YYREEE (reference sequence). Trimming removed 4 bases from V and 2 bases from J; junction bases left unmatched: 12. This CDR3 has 16 residues. The chain's CDR3 is CASSRLGSGAPYEQYF. DNA of the CDR3: TGTGCCAGCAGCCGCCTGGGGAGCGGGGCGCCCTACGAGCAGTACTTC.

This sequence joins TRBV27 and TRBJ2-7; D possibly corresponds to TRBD1 (5 bases). The ends were cut back, 2 bases at V and 4 bases at J, with 6 bases in the middle. The CDR3 has 12 amino acids. Looked up from germline, CDR1 is MNHEY and CDR2 is SMNVEV (reference sequence). CDR3 loop: CASSLKGYEQYF. In DNA, the CDR3 is TGTGCCAGCAGTTTAAAGGGGTACGAGCAGTACTTC.

The rearrangement uses TRBV21-1 and TRBJ1-1; the table assigns TRBD1, which was not confirmed against the DNA. TRBV21-1 is shown as a pseudogene. There are 15 residues in the CDR3. Here the CDR3 reads CASSRTGLPYTEAFF. The CDR3 DNA reads as TGTGCCAGCAGCAGGACAGGGCTCCCGTACACTGAAGCTTTCTTT.

This clone was observed a handful of times. V usage is TRBV18 and J usage is TRBJ2-7; TRBD2 matches 9 bases. In germline, CDR1 is KGHSH, CDR2 LQKENI. This CDR3 is built from 14 residues. J gave up 4 bases and V 3 bases, and 4 bases lay outside the gene matches. The CDR3: CASSPLAGEYEQYF. The CDR3 DNA reads TGTGCCAGCTCACCCTTAGCGGGAGAGTACGAGCAGTACTTC.

V usage is TRBV1 and J usage is TRBJ2-1; TRBD2, the D gene given by the table, was not confirmed from the DNA. TRBV1 is designated a pseudogene. The CDR3 contains 19 residues. The CDR3 region has the DNA TGCACCAGCAGCCAAGGGGCCCGGGGGGGCACCACGGGGCGAAATGAGCAGTTCTTC. Its translation: CTSSQGARGGTTGRNEQFF.

This clone was observed a few times. The chain recombines TRBV9 with TRBJ1-4; 7 bases fit TRBD1. CDR1 SGDLS and CDR2 YYNGEE come from the germline V gene. J gave up 0 bases and V 4 bases, and 9 bases lay outside the gene matches. This CDR3 has 17 residues. The CDR3 loop reads CASSPTGLGATNEKLFF. The CDR3 DNA follows: TGTGCCAGCAGCCCGACAGGGCTAGGGGCAACTAATGAAAAACTGTTTTTT.

V and J are TRBV6-1 and TRBJ1-6; a possible D gene is TRBD1 (5 bases). Trimming removed 0 bases from V and 10 bases from J, with 10 bases in between. In germline, CDR1 is MNHNS, CDR2 SASEGT. The CDR3 consists of 14 residues. In nucleotides, the CDR3 is TGTGCCAGCAGTGAAGCAGGGACTAAATCACCCCTCCACTTT. As protein: CASSEAGTKSPLHF.

The V call is TRBV28, the J call TRBJ2-1, with a tentative D call TRBD2 (5 bases). Germline lookup yields CDR1 MDHEN and CDR2 SYDVKM. The CDR3 is 15 residues long. Trimming cost V 3 bases and J 1 base, with 10 bases left between them. The CDR3 nucleotides are TGTGCCAGCAGTTTGAGGACGGGATCCTACAATGAGCAGTTCTTC. The encoded protein is CASSLRTGSYNEQFF.

The V and J genes are TRBV29-1 and TRBJ2-1; tentatively, D is TRBD2 (5 bases). V lost 8 bases and J 5 bases, leaving 13 bases between the germline ends. This CDR3 is built from 12 residues. CDR1 and CDR2 (germline): SQVTM, ANQGSEA. CDR3 DNA: TGCAGCCTGAGTACGGGGAACAATGAGCAGTTCTTC. It specifies CSLSTGNNEQFF.

The chain recombines TRBV14 with TRBJ1-3; D is unclear. Germline CDR1 and CDR2: SGHDN and FVKESK. V was pared by 6 bases and J by 6 bases, with 9 bases between. There are 12 residues in the CDR3. DNA for the CDR3: TGTGCCAGCAGTGTCCGAGAAAACACCATATATTTT. As protein: CASSVRENTIYF.

The V call is TRBV28, the J call TRBJ1-2, with D tentatively TRBD1 (6 bases). The V end was cut by 3 bases, the J end by 8 bases, with 16 bases between. This CDR3 spans 14 amino acids. Germline V gene sequence: CDR1 MDHEN, CDR2 SYDVKM. Written as DNA, the CDR3 is TGTGCCAGCAGTTTCGGCAGGGGCATGGGGGGCTACACCTTC. Its protein is CASSFGRGMGGYTF.

The V and J genes are TRBV18 and TRBJ1-4, with 12 bases fitting TRBD1. CDR1 and CDR2 (germline): KGHSH, LQKENI. The CDR3 length is 14 residues. Unmatched junction bases numbered 2, after V lost 4 bases and J lost 8 bases. The chain's CDR3 is CASSQGQGAEKLFF. In nucleotides, the CDR3 is TGTGCCAGCTCACAGGGACAGGGGGCCGAAAAACTGTTTTTT.